Listed here are 25 T cell receptor beta chains from one sample, sequenced in a study of blood T cell repertoires in COVID-19. Profiling relied on immunoSEQ multiplex PCR, and the TCRdb table lists in-frame clones only, not all of them. The table lists over 450,000 clones, approximately 92% of them singletons. Material: peripheral blood. The receptors come from a man between 18 and 35 years old with COVID-19, enrolled during active disease.

The chain joins TRBV11-1 to TRBJ1-3; D not certain. CDR3 length: 14 residues. Germline CDR1 reads SGHAT; CDR2 reads FQDESV (reference sequence). V lost 3 bases and J 4 bases, leaving 10 bases between the germline ends. The CDR3 sequence: CASSFEGGGNTIYF. CDR3 in DNA: TGTGCCAGCAGCTTTGAAGGAGGAGGAAACACCATATATTTT.

This chain links TRBV2 with TRBJ2-7; TRBD1 might be the D (6 bases). V was pared by 4 bases and J by 3 bases, with 16 bases between. Germline CDR1 and CDR2: SNHLY and FYNNEI. This CDR3 has 15 amino acids. CDR3 coding DNA: TGTGCCAGCAGTGCCAGGGGCCCCCTTAACTACGAGCAGTACTTC. Its translation: CASSARGPLNYEQYF.

This rearrangement joins TRBV24-1 to TRBJ2-7, with D tentatively TRBD1 (5 bases). This CDR3 has 15 amino acids. Germline V gene data show CDR1 as KGHDR and CDR2 as SFDVKD. V was pared by 8 bases and J by 0 bases, with 16 bases between. The CDR3 DNA follows: TGTGCCACCAAGCCCCCAGGGCAGAGCTCCTACGAGCAGTACTTC. It yields the protein CATKPPGQSSYEQYF.

This clone was counted a few times. The chain employs TRBV27 and TRBJ2-2; D is uncertain. Trimming stripped 9 bases from V and 7 bases from J, with 18 bases between. Germline-derived CDR1 and CDR2 are MNHEY and SMNVEV (reference sequence). CDR3 size: 14 residues. CDR3 sequence (DNA): TGTGCCAGTCTGGGCCTTGGCGTTAGCGGGGAGCTGTTTTTT. This codes for CASLGLGVSGELFF.

The chain recombines TRBV2 with TRBJ1-3; D is unclear. The CDR3 is 12 amino acids. The ends were cut back, 2 bases at V and 3 bases at J, with 2 bases in the middle. From germline, CDR1 is SNHLY and CDR2 FYNNEI. The CDR3 DNA reads TGTGCCAGCAGTGAATATGGAAACACCATATATTTT. It specifies CASSEYGNTIYF.

This rearrangement joins TRBV9 to TRBJ2-2; 8 bases fit TRBD2. CDR3 length: 16 amino acids. Germline assignment: CDR1 SGDLS and CDR2 YYNGEE. J was trimmed by 1 base and V by 0 bases; bases with no gene match: 2. CDR3 residues: CASSVAGGGNTGELFF. The CDR3 coding sequence is TGTGCCAGCAGCGTAGCGGGAGGGGGGAACACCGGGGAGCTGTTTTTT. Variable domain in full (rest from reference TRBV9 and TRBJ2-2): DSGVTQTPKHLITATGQRVTLRCSPRSGDLSVYWYQQSLDQGLQFLIQYYNGEERAKGNILERFSAQQFPDLHSELNLSSLELGDSALYFCASSVAGGGNTGELFFGEGSRLTVL.

The chain combines TRBV2 with TRBJ2-7; 8 nucleotides line up with TRBD1. This CDR3 region has 12 residues. CDR1 and CDR2 from the germline V gene are SNHLY and FYNNEI. V trimming: 8 bases; J trimming: 6 bases; junction bases outside the gene matches: 6. CDR3 sequence (DNA): TGTGCCAGCGGACAGGGAGTGGTCGAGCAGTACTTC. This gives the protein CASGQGVVEQYF.

This clone was observed a single time. The rearrangement joins TRBV7-2 to TRBJ1-2, with D tentatively TRBD1 (6 bases). Trimming stripped 5 bases from V and 4 bases from J, with 20 bases between. The CDR3 is made up of 16 amino acids. Germline lookup yields CDR1 SGHTA and CDR2 FQGNSA. In DNA, the CDR3 is TGTGCCAGCAGCACCGGACAGCCCGGTAAGGGCTATGGCTACACCTTC. It codes for CASSTGQPGKGYGYTF.

The chain carries TRBV7-9 and TRBJ2-7; possibly TRBD1 for D (5 bases). V gave up 3 bases and J gave up 2 bases, with 11 bases separating them. CDR1 and CDR2 from the germline V gene are SEHNR and FQNEAQ (reference sequence). CDR3 size: 14 residues. Here the CDR3 reads CASSFRARTYEQYF. The CDR3 DNA reads TGTGCCAGCAGCTTCAGGGCTCGTACCTACGAGCAGTACTTC.

The gene calls are TRBV7-3 and TRBJ2-1; the match to TRBD2 covers 10 bases. Germline loops: CDR1 SGHTA, CDR2 FQGTGA. The junction had 4 bases not matched to a gene; V was cut back by 5 bases and J by 6 bases. The CDR3 runs 14 residues. The CDR3 nucleotides read TGTGCCAGCAGCGAGAGCGGGAGGGCCAATGAGCAGTTCTTC. Protein: CASSESGRANEQFF.

The rearrangement uses TRBV7-9 and TRBJ1-1; D is unresolved. CDR3 length: 13 residues. In germline, CDR1 is SEHNR, CDR2 FQNEAQ (reference sequence). Trimming shortened V by 3 bases and J by 3 bases, and 8 bases separated the two germline ends. The CDR3 DNA is TGTGCCAGCAGCTTTAGCCGGGACACTGAAGCTTTCTTT. Amino acids: CASSFSRDTEAFF.

CDR3 nucleotide sequence: TGTGCCGACCGGGGGGCTCGGGACGAGCAGTACTTC. This codes for CADRGARDEQYF. The chain uses TRBV6-5 and TRBJ2-7; D is perhaps TRBD2 (7 bases). Germline CDR1 MNHEY, CDR2 SVGAGI. The CDR3 runs 12 residues. Trimming removed 11 bases at V and 5 bases at J, with 16 bases between.

The genes are TRBV3-1 (or the pseudogene TRBV3-2) and TRBJ1-4; 9 bases map to TRBD1. The J segment lost 4 bases and the V segment lost 4 bases, leaving 4 bases of the junction unmatched. Germline assignment: CDR1 LGHDT and CDR2 YNNKEL (reference sequence). The CDR3 covers 15 residues. CDR3 sequence reads: CASSLLTGGNEKLFF. The CDR3 DNA sequence: TGTGCCAGCAGCCTTCTGACAGGGGGTAATGAAAAACTGTTTTTT.

This chain uses TRBV28 with TRBJ2-1; 12 bases fit TRBD2. The CDR3 is 16 residues long. Trimming took 6 bases from V and 9 from J; bases not matched to a gene: 12. Germline-derived CDR1 and CDR2 are MDHEN and SYDVKM. The CDR3 region has the DNA TGTGCCAGCAGCCCTTCCGGACTAGCGGGAACTGGTGAGCAGTTCTTC. Residues: CASSPSGLAGTGEQFF.

The table lists this clone with a count of one. The chain combines TRBV27 with TRBJ2-5, with 7 nucleotides matching TRBD1. J was trimmed by 4 bases and V by 6 bases; bases with no gene match: 5. CDR3 length: 13 amino acids. CDR1 is MNHEY and CDR2 is SMNVEV in the germline V gene (reference sequence). The CDR3 loop is CASSLRDRETQYF. CDR3 sequence (DNA): TGTGCCAGCAGCCTCCGGGACAGAGAGACCCAGTACTTC.

This clone has just a few counts. The chain couples TRBV24-1 to TRBJ2-3; D perhaps matches TRBD1 (6 bases). The germline V gene has CDR1 KGHDR and CDR2 SFDVKD. The CDR3 has 14 residues. V was clipped by 1 base and J by 5 bases, with 9 bases between them. The CDR3 spells CATSDLQGGDTQYF. As DNA, the CDR3 is TGTGCCACCAGTGATTTACAGGGTGGAGATACGCAGTATTTT.

The chain links TRBV2 to TRBJ2-3; D unclear. This CDR3 is 14 amino acids long. Trimming took 10 bases from V and 3 from J, leaving 17 bases between them. CDR1 and CDR2 from the germline V gene are SNHLY and FYNNEI. The CDR3 spells CATQRPEWTDTQYF. The CDR3 bases are TGTGCCACTCAGCGACCCGAGTGGACAGATACGCAGTATTTT.

This sequence joins TRBV5-8 and TRBJ1-5; D is unresolved. The germline V gene encodes CDR1 SGHTS and CDR2 YDEGEE. CDR3 size: 15 residues. Deletions cut 4 bases from V and 2 bases from J, with 13 bases between. CDR3 nucleotide sequence: TGTGCCAGCAGCGTTCGGGGTTTGGGCAATCAGCCCCAGCATTTT. Translated, it gives CASSVRGLGNQPQHF.

The rearrangement uses TRBV6-2 or TRBV6-3 and TRBJ1-5; possibly TRBD1 for D (6 bases). The V end lost 0 bases, the J end lost 6 bases, and 9 bases lay between the germline ends. Germline lookup yields CDR1 MNHEY and CDR2 SVGEGT. The CDR3 consists of 14 residues. The CDR3 reads CASSYSRGSQPQHF. The CDR3 DNA reads as TGTGCCAGCAGTTACTCGAGGGGGTCTCAGCCCCAGCATTTT.

V is TRBV13 and J is TRBJ1-1; unclear D gene. The CDR3 spans 15 residues. With 5 bases removed from V and 0 bases from J, the gap between germline ends came to 13 bases. CDR1 PRHDT and CDR2 FYEKMQ come from the germline V gene (reference sequence). The CDR3 region has the DNA TGTGCCAGCAGCACCCGGAGGCGAATGAACACTGAAGCTTTCTTT. This translates into CASSTRRRMNTEAFF.

V gene TRBV12-2 combines with J gene TRBJ2-5; the D segment call TRBD2 is taken from the table without a DNA check. TRBV12-2 is classified as a pseudogene. The CDR3 has 16 amino acids. For the CDR3, the DNA is TGTGCAAGTCGCTTTTCTAGCGGGAGGGGTTCAGAGACCCAGTACTTC. Translated: CASRFSSGRGSETQYF.

The chain joins TRBV27 to TRBJ1-5; 7 bases are shared with TRBD1. Germline V gene data show CDR1 as MNHEY and CDR2 as SMNVEV (reference sequence). Trimming cost V 4 bases and J 4 bases; bases outside gene matches: 7. The CDR3 runs 15 residues. CDR3 sequence: CASSSLGRGNQPQHF. In DNA form, the CDR3 reads TGTGCCAGCAGTTCTCTCGGCAGGGGGAATCAGCCCCAGCATTTT.

V is TRBV5-6 and J is TRBJ2-5; 9 bases align to TRBD1. The CDR3 covers 18 residues. Germline CDR1 reads SGHDT; CDR2 reads YYEEEE. V shed 4 bases and J 0 bases; nucleotides not matched to a gene: 13. CDR3 in DNA: TGTGCCAGCAGCCGTTACATCACAGGGGGCCAGTACCAAGAGACCCAGTACTTC. This encodes CASSRYITGGQYQETQYF.

This chain links TRBV27 with TRBJ1-6; 7 nucleotides agree with TRBD1. The CDR3 runs to 18 residues. The germline CDR1 and CDR2 sequences are MNHEY and SMNVEV (reference sequence). V was clipped by 3 bases and J by 0 bases; unmatched bases: 8. CDR3 nucleotide sequence: TGTGCCAGCAGTTTCCTCTCCGGGGACAGCTCCTATAATTCACCCCTCCACTTT. This gives the protein CASSFLSGDSSYNSPLHF.

The rearrangement links TRBV3-1 (or the pseudogene TRBV3-2) to TRBJ1-5; TRBD1 is a possible D gene (5 bases). The germline V gene encodes CDR1 LGHDT and CDR2 YNNKEL (reference sequence). V dropped 1 base and J dropped 7 bases, with 17 bases sitting between them. The CDR3 consists of 16 residues. CDR3 region: CASSQGSQGRGQPQHF. DNA for the CDR3: TGTGCCAGCAGCCAAGGGAGCCAGGGAAGGGGACAGCCCCAGCATTTT.